These 17 T cell receptor beta chains were all obtained from the same sample, sequenced in a study of blood T cell repertoires in COVID-19. Sequencing used immunoSEQ multiplex PCR; TCRdb keeps in-frame clones, though not all of them. The data show over 20,000 clones, about 80% seen once. The specimen was peripheral blood. These receptors were collected from a man between 65 and 80 years old with acute or convalescent COVID-19.

The genes are TRBV28 and TRBJ1-1, with TRBD1 matching 9 bases. This CDR3 contains 16 residues. After removal of 6 bases from V and 0 bases from J, the junction contained 8 bases not matched to a gene. Per the germline V gene, CDR1 is MDHEN and CDR2 is SYDVKM. The CDR3 DNA reads TGTGCCAGCAGGATTACAGGGGGCTGGATGAACACTGAAGCTTTCTTT. Its translation is CASRITGGWMNTEAFF.

V is TRBV18 and J is TRBJ2-2; 9 nucleotides align to TRBD1. From germline, CDR1 is KGHSH and CDR2 LQKENI. CDR3 length: 16 amino acids. V lost 0 bases, J lost 4 bases, and 3 bases stayed unmatched. CDR3 sequence reads: CASSPPGQGSTGELFF. CDR3 DNA sequence: TGTGCCAGCTCACCACCGGGACAGGGTTCCACCGGGGAGCTGTTTTTT. Combining the CDR3 with reference TRBV18 and TRBJ2-2 gives the whole variable domain NAGVMQNPRHLVRRRGQEARLRCSPMKGHSHVYWYRQLPEEGLKFMVYLQKENIIDESGMPKERFSAEFPKEGPSILRIQQVVRGDSAAYFCASSPPGQGSTGELFFGEGSRLTVL.

This clone occurred once. This chain connects TRBV4-3 to TRBJ1-5, with a weak D call TRBD1 (5 bases). Per the germline V gene, CDR1 is LGHNA and CDR2 is YSLEER. The CDR3 has 13 residues. Trimming stripped 0 bases from V and 7 bases from J, with 7 bases between. The DNA of the CDR3 is TGCGCCAGCAGCCAAGATCGGGGGCAGCCCCAGCATTTT. This translates into CASSQDRGQPQHF.

The V call is TRBV4-3, the J call TRBJ2-5; possible D gene TRBD2, 5 bases. This CDR3 region has 15 residues. Trimming shortened V by 1 base and J by 5 bases, and 14 bases separated the two germline ends. The germline V gene has CDR1 LGHNA and CDR2 YSLEER. The CDR3 spells CASSQVAGVGETQYF. CDR3 in DNA: TGCGCCAGCAGCCAAGTAGCCGGGGTGGGCGAGACCCAGTACTTC.

J is TRBJ2-7 and V is TRBV28; 8 nucleotides line up with TRBD2. The CDR3 is 14 amino acids. Trimming at V came to 9 bases and at J to 2 bases, leaving 9 bases not matched to a gene. In germline, CDR1 is MDHEN, CDR2 SYDVKM. The CDR3 nucleotides are TGTGCCAGTTTGACGACTAGCGAAACCTACGAGCAGTACTTC. It codes for CASLTTSETYEQYF.

This sequence joins TRBV3-1 (or the pseudogene TRBV3-2) and TRBJ2-7, with no clear D. The CDR3 extends over 11 amino acids. Germline loops: CDR1 LGHDT, CDR2 YNNKEL (reference sequence). The V gene lost 0 bases and the J gene lost 7 bases, with 4 bases spanning the gap. CDR3 loop: CASSQDGEQYF. CDR3 DNA sequence: TGTGCCAGCAGCCAAGACGGTGAGCAGTACTTC.

This chain's CDR3 is CASSQDLGQGARQPQHF. DNA of the CDR3: TGTGCCAGCAGCCAAGATCTCGGACAGGGAGCGAGGCAGCCCCAGCATTTT. V usage is TRBV4-2 and J usage is TRBJ1-5; 8 positions agree with TRBD1. Germline V lookup: CDR1 LGHNA, CDR2 YNFKEQ. The J segment lost 7 bases and the V segment lost 0 bases, leaving 11 bases of the junction unmatched. The CDR3 length is 17 residues.

V usage is TRBV7-9 and J usage is TRBJ1-6; D remains ambiguous. This CDR3 spans 17 amino acids. The V end was cut by 8 bases, the J end by 4 bases, with 21 bases between. Germline-derived CDR1 and CDR2 are SEHNR and FQNEAQ (reference sequence). CDR3 region: CASSNDFAVLYNSPLHF. CDR3 DNA: TGTGCCAGCTCGAACGACTTCGCAGTTTTATATAATTCACCCCTCCACTTT.

The chain is built from TRBV29-1 and TRBJ2-1, with unresolved D. V gave up 5 bases and J gave up 3 bases, with 14 bases separating them. CDR1 and CDR2 from the germline V gene are SQVTM and ANQGSEA. This CDR3 spans 14 amino acids. CDR3 region: CSVLTPRYYNEQFF. The CDR3 DNA reads as TGCAGCGTTTTAACCCCTCGGTACTACAATGAGCAGTTCTTC.

V usage is TRBV29-1 and J usage is TRBJ2-1; 8 bases are shared with TRBD1. V trimming: 4 bases; J trimming: 2 bases; junction bases outside the gene matches: 4. Germline CDR1 SQVTM, CDR2 ANQGSEA. This CDR3 has 14 amino acids. In nucleotides, the CDR3 is TGCAGCGTTGTGACAGGGGTCCCCTACAATGAGCAGTTCTTC. Translating it yields CSVVTGVPYNEQFF.

Turning to this clone: Distinct nucleotide sequences in the sample also encode this CDR3. The chain links TRBV20-1 to TRBJ2-7; a possible D gene is TRBD2 (5 bases). The CDR3 runs to 11 residues. The germline V gene encodes CDR1 DFQATT and CDR2 SNEGSKA (reference sequence). V gave up 3 bases and J gave up 2 bases, with 5 bases separating them. CDR3 DNA: TGCAGTGCTAGGACTACCTACGAGCAGTACTTC. Translated: CSARTTYEQYF.

V gene TRBV10-2 combines with J gene TRBJ1-2; D unresolved. The germline V gene encodes CDR1 WSHSY and CDR2 SAAADI. Trimming took off 4 bases at V and 4 bases at J, with 19 bases between the two ends. This CDR3 spans 16 amino acids. The CDR3 reads CASSALLTAHFYGYTF. For the CDR3, the DNA is TGCGCCAGCAGTGCCCTCCTGACTGCGCACTTCTATGGCTACACCTTC.

This clone was recorded a few times. V gene TRBV30 combines with J gene TRBJ1-2; D gene uncertain. The V and J ends lost 2 bases and 10 bases respectively, with 14 bases between them. The length of the CDR3 is 12 residues. Germline CDR1 is GTSNPN and CDR2 is SVGIG (reference sequence). In nucleotides, the CDR3 is TGTGCCTGGAGTCCTAACCGCCCTTTCTACACCTTC. This encodes CAWSPNRPFYTF.

V usage is TRBV6-6 and J usage is TRBJ1-1; TRBD1 is a possible D gene (6 bases). The CDR3 totals 15 residues. Trimming took 10 bases from V and 1 from J, leaving 19 bases between them. CDR1 and CDR2 (germline): MNHNY, SVGAGI (reference sequence). DNA for the CDR3: TGTGCCACCGGTAGGACAGCGATAGGGAACACTGAAGCTTTCTTT. It codes for CATGRTAIGNTEAFF.

The chain carries TRBV7-9 and TRBJ1-2; D gene unclear. The CDR3 is made up of 15 amino acids. Per the germline V gene, CDR1 is SEHNR and CDR2 is FQNEAQ (reference sequence). The V end was cut by 4 bases, the J end by 2 bases, with 14 bases between. This CDR3 reads CASSSRTGTNYGYTF. CDR3 DNA sequence: TGTGCCAGCAGCTCCCGGACGGGAACCAACTATGGCTACACCTTC.

This chain links TRBV7-9 with TRBJ2-1, with D perhaps TRBD1 (6 bases). Per germline, CDR1 SEHNR and CDR2 FQNEAQ (reference sequence). The CDR3 is 15 amino acids. The ends were cut back, 0 bases at V and 3 bases at J, with 9 bases in the middle. The CDR3 sequence: CASSLAGAFYNEQFF. The DNA for the CDR3 is TGTGCCAGCAGCTTAGCGGGGGCCTTCTACAATGAGCAGTTCTTC.

The J gene is TRBJ2-3, the V gene TRBV5-4, with 7 bases that match TRBD2. The V segment lost 3 bases and the J segment 6 bases; nucleotides outside the gene matches: 16. The CDR3 is 17 residues long. Germline V gene data show CDR1 as SGHNT and CDR2 as YYREEE (reference sequence). This CDR3 reads CASSWGVGRELGDTQYF. DNA for the CDR3: TGTGCCAGCAGCTGGGGCGTTGGGCGGGAGCTTGGGGATACGCAGTATTTT.